These 9 T cell receptor beta chains were all obtained from the same sample, sequenced in a study of T cells in Graves' hyperthyroidism and ophthalmopathy. Researchers amplified the TCR beta CDR3 regions from RNA transcripts. The HTBI primer set was used in a first-round RT-PCR of the TCR CDR3. MiXCR, applied by TCRdb to the multiplex PCR reads, yields one record per CDR3 protein. Found here are about 280,000 distinct CDR3 sequences, around a quarter of them singletons; the top ten hold approximately 25%. The material sequenced was blood. The receptors here all came from a man aged 40-49 years with Graves' hyperthyroidism that later progressed to Graves' ophthalmopathy.

This sequence joins TRBV7-2 and TRBJ1-2; D is ambiguous. V was pared by 5 bases and J by 4 bases, with 14 bases between. The length of the CDR3 is 14 residues. Germline V gene lookup returns CDR1 SGHTA and CDR2 FQGNSA. CDR3: CASSPREGGYGYTF. The CDR3 region has the DNA TGTGCCAGCAGCCCCCGTGAGGGTGGCTATGGCTACACCTTC.

V usage is TRBV28 and J usage is TRBJ2-7; D may match TRBD1 or TRBD2 (5 bases each). Germline CDR1 and CDR2: MDHEN and SYDVKM. This CDR3 region has 16 residues. V lost 7 bases, J lost 0 bases, and 19 bases lay in between. CDR3 region: CASNGWGSHASYEQYF. CDR3 coding DNA: TGTGCCAGCAATGGTTGGGGGAGTCACGCCTCCTACGAGCAGTACTTC.

The rearrangement links TRBV12-3 or TRBV12-4 to TRBJ1-1; D unclear. The CDR3 runs to 12 residues. The V end was cut by 3 bases, the J end by 10 bases, with 12 bases between. The CDR3 nucleotides read TGTGCCAGCAGTTTTGTAGGGCGACGAGCTTTCTTT. Translated: CASSFVGRRAFF.

The chain carries TRBV28 and TRBJ1-1; 7 bases are a match to TRBD1. In germline, CDR1 is MDHEN, CDR2 SYDVKM. Germline trimming cut 5 bases from V and 6 bases from J; bases unmatched to any gene: 12. This CDR3 contains 15 residues. The CDR3 DNA follows: TGTGCCAGCAGTCTACAAGAGGGGGCTTTGGCTGAAGCTTTCTTT. Its translation: CASSLQEGALAEAFF.

This chain uses TRBV20-1 with TRBJ2-2; the match to TRBD2 covers 12 bases. The CDR3 is made up of 15 amino acids. V shed 6 bases and J 5 bases; nucleotides not matched to a gene: 7. CDR1 and CDR2 (germline): DFQATT, SNEGSKA (reference sequence). CDR3 region: CSAPLAGGFTGELFF. For the CDR3, the DNA is TGCAGTGCGCCACTAGCGGGAGGATTTACCGGGGAGCTGTTTTTT.

In its sample, this clonotype was seen many times. The rearrangement links TRBV20-1 to TRBJ2-7; maybe TRBD2 (6 bases). With 4 bases removed from V and 2 bases from J, the gap between germline ends came to 18 bases. Germline CDR1 DFQATT, CDR2 SNEGSKA (reference sequence). CDR3 length: 15 residues. The CDR3 DNA sequence: TGCAGTGCTAACTCCCTTGCGGGACCAACCTACGAGCAGTACTTC. Protein: CSANSLAGPTYEQYF.

This clonotype was recorded at least ten times. The chain carries TRBV12-3 or TRBV12-4 and TRBJ2-7, with TRBD1 matching 8 bases. V shed 3 bases, J shed 5 bases, and the junction held 6 bases outside the gene matches. The CDR3 consists of 14 residues. The CDR3 nucleotides read TGTGCCAGCAGTTTTTTCGGACAGGGAGACGAGCAGTACTTC. Its translation is CASSFFGQGDEQYF.

The sample holds many counts of this clonotype. The chain employs TRBV7-8 and TRBJ2-2; 8 bases match TRBD1. This CDR3 has 19 amino acids. Trimming cost V 3 bases and J 0 bases; bases outside gene matches: 12. Germline CDR1 is SGHVS and CDR2 is FQNEAQ. In DNA form, the CDR3 reads TGTGCCAGCAGCTTTGGGACAGGACAACAAACCACGAACACCGGGGAGCTGTTTTTT. Translating it yields CASSFGTGQQTTNTGELFF. The full variable domain, in which reference TRBV7-8 and TRBJ2-2 provide the parts outside the CDR3, is GAGVSQSPRYKVAKRGQDVALRCDPISGHVSLFWYQQALGQGPEFLTYFQNEAQLDKSGLPSDRFFAERPEGSVSTLKIQRTQQEDSAVYLCASSFGTGQQTTNTGELFFGEGSRLTVL.

This clonotype came up once. J is TRBJ2-2 and V is TRBV7-3; maybe TRBD2 (6 bases). The germline V gene encodes CDR1 SGHTA and CDR2 FQGTGA. The CDR3 covers 13 residues. V shed 4 bases and J shed 6 bases, with 9 bases lying between them. CDR3 residues: CASSYGTPGELFF. DNA for the CDR3: TGTGCCAGCAGCTACGGGACTCCCGGGGAGCTGTTTTTT.